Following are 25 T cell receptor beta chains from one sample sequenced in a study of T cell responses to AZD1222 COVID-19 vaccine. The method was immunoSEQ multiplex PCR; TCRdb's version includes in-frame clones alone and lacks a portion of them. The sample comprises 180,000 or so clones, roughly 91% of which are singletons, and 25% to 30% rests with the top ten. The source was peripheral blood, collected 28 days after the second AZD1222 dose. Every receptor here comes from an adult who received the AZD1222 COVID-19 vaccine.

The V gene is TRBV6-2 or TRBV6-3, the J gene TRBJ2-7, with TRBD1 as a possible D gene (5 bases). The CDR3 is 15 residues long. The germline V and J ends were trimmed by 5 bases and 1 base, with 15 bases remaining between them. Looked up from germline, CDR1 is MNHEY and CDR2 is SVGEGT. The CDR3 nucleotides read TGTGCCAGCAGTCGCCCGGAAACAGGTTCCTACGAGCAGTACTTC. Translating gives CASSRPETGSYEQYF.

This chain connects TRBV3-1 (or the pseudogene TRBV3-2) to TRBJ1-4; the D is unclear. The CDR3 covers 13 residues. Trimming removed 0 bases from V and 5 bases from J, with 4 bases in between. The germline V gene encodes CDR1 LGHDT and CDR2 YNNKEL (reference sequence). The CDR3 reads CASSQEGNEKLFF. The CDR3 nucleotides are TGTGCCAGCAGCCAAGAGGGGAATGAAAAACTGTTTTTT.

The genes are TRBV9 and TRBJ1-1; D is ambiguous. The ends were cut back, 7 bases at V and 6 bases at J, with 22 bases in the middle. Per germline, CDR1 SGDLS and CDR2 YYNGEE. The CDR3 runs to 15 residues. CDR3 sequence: CASSSGVRDLAEAFF. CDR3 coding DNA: TGTGCCAGCTCGTCAGGAGTGAGGGATCTGGCTGAAGCTTTCTTT.

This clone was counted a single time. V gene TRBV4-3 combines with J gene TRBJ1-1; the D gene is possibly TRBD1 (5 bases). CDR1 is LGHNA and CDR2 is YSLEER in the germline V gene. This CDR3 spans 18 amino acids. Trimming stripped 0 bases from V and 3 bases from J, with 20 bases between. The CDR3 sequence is CASSQDPGAWGPDTEAFF. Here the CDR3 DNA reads TGCGCCAGCAGCCAAGACCCGGGAGCGTGGGGACCAGACACTGAAGCTTTCTTT.

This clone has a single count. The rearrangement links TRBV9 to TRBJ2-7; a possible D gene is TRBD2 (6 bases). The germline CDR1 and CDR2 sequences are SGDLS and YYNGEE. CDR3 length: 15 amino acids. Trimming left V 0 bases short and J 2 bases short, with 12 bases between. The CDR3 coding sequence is TGTGCCAGCAGCGTAGGGGGGGACGGAACCTACGAGCAGTACTTC. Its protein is CASSVGGDGTYEQYF.

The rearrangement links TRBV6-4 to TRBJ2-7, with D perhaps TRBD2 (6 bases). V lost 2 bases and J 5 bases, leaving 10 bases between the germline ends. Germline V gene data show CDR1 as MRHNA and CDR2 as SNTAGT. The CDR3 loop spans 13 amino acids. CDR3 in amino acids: CASSDDGGNEQYF. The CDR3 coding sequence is TGTGCCAGCAGTGACGACGGGGGAAACGAGCAGTACTTC.

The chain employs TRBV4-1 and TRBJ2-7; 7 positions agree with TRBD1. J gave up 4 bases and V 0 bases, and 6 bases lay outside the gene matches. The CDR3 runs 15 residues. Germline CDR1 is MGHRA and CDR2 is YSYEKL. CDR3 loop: CASSQEPQGVYEQYF. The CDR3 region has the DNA TGCGCCAGCAGCCAAGAGCCGCAGGGGGTGTACGAGCAGTACTTC.

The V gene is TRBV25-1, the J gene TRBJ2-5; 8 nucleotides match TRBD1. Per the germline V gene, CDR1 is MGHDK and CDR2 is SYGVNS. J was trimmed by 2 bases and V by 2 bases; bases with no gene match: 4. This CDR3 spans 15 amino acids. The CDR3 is CASSEPRGRQETQYF. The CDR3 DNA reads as TGTGCCAGCAGTGAACCCAGGGGGCGGCAAGAGACCCAGTACTTC.

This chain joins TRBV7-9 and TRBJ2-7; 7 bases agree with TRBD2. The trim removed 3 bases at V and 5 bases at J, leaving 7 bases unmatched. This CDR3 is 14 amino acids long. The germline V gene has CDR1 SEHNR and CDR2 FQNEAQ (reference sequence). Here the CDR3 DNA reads TGTGCCAGCAGCTTTGGGGCAGGGACTAACGAGCAGTACTTC. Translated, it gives CASSFGAGTNEQYF.

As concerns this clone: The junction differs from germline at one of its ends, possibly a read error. The CDR3 DNA reads TGCGCCAGCAGCGAAGAGGGGGATCAGCCCCAGCATTTT. Translated, it gives CASSEEGDQPQHF. This chain uses TRBV4-1 with TRBJ1-5; possibly TRBD1 for D (6 bases). Germline values: CDR1 MGHRA, CDR2 YSYEKL. This CDR3 spans 13 amino acids.

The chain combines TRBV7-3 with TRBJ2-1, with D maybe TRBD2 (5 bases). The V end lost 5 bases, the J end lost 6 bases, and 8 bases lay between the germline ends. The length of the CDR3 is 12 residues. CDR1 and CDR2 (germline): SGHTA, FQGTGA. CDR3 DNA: TGTGCCAGCAGCCAAAGCGGCAATGAGCAGTTCTTC. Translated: CASSQSGNEQFF.

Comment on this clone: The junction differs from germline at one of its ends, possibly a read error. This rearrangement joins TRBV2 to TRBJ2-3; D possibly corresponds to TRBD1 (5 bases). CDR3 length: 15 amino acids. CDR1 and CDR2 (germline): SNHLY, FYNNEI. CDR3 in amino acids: CATSRQPRFTDTQYF. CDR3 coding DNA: TGTGCCACCAGTCGACAGCCCCGATTCACAGATACGCAGTATTTT.

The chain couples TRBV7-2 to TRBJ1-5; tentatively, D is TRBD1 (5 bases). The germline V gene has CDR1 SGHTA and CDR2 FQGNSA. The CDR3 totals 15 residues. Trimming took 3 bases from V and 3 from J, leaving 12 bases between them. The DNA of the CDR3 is TGTGCCAGCAGCTTGGGGGACGGACCCAATCAGCCCCAGCATTTT. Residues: CASSLGDGPNQPQHF.

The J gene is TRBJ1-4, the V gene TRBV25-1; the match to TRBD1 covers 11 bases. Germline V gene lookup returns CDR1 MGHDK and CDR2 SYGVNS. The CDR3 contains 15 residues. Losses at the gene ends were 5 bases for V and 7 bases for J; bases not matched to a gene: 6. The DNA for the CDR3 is TGTGCCAGCAGTTTACCGGGACAGGGGGTTGAAAAACTGTTTTTT. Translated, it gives CASSLPGQGVEKLFF.

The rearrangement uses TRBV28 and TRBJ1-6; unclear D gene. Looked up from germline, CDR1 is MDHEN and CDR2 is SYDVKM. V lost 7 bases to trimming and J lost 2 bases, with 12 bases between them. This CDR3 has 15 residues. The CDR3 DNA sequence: TGTGCCAGCACATCTCCGGGTACCTATAATTCACCCCTCCACTTT. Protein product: CASTSPGTYNSPLHF.

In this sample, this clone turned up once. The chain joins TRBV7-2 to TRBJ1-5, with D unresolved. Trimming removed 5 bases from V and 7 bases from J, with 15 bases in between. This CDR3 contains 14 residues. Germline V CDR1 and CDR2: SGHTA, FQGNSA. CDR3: CASSPQAEGQPQHF. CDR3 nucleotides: TGTGCCAGCAGCCCCCAGGCGGAGGGACAGCCCCAGCATTTT.

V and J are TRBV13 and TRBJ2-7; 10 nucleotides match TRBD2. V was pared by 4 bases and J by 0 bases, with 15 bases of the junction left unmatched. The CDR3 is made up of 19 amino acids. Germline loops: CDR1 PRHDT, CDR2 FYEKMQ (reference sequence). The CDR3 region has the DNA TGTGCCAGCAGCTCCTCGGGGGGTAGGACTAGCGGCTTCTCCTACGAGCAGTACTTC. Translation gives CASSSSGGRTSGFSYEQYF.

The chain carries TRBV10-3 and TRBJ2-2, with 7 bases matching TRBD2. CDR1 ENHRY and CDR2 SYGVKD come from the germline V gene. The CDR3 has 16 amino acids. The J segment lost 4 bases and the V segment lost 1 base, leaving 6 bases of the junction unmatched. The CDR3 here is CAISELGGRSTGELFF. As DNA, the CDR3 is TGTGCCATCAGTGAGTTAGGCGGGAGATCCACCGGGGAGCTGTTTTTT.

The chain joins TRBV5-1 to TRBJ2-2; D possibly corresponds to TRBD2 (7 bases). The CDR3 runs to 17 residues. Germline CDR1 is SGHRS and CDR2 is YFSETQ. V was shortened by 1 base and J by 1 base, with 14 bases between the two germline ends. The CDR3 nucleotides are TGCGCCAGCAGCTTGCAGGGGACTACGAAGAACACCGGGGAGCTGTTTTTT. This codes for CASSLQGTTKNTGELFF.

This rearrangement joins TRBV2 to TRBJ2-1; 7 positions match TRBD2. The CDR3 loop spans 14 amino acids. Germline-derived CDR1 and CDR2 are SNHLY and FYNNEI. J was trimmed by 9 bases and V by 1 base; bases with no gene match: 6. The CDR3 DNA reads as TGTGCCAGCAGTGAAGTTAGGGGAGGGAGTGAGCAGTTCTTC. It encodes CASSEVRGGSEQFF. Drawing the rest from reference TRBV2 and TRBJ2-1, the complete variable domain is EPEVTQTPSHQVTQMGQEVILRCVPISNHLYFYWYRQILGQKVEFLVSFYNNEISEKSEIFDDQFSVERPDGSNFTLKIRSTKLEDSAMYFCASSEVRGGSEQFFGPGTRLTVL.

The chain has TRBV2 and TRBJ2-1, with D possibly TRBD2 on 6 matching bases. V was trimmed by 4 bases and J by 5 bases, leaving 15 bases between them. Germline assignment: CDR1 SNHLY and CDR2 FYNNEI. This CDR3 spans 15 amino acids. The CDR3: CASSVRLAQNNEQFF. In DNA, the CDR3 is TGTGCCAGCAGTGTCCGGCTAGCGCAAAACAATGAGCAGTTCTTC.

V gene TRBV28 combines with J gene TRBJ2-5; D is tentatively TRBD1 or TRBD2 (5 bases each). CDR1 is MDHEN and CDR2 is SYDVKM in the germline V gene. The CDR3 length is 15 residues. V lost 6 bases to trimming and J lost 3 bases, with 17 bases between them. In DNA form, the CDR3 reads TGTGCCAGCAGCCCGCCCGAGGGGCGTAAAGAGACCCAGTACTTC. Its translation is CASSPPEGRKETQYF.

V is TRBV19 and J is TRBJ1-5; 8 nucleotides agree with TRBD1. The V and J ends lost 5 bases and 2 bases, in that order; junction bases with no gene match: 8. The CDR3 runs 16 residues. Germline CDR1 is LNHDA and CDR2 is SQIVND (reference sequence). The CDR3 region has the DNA TGTGCCAGTAGTCAGACAGACAGGGGCGGCAATCAGCCCCAGCATTTT. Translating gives CASSQTDRGGNQPQHF.

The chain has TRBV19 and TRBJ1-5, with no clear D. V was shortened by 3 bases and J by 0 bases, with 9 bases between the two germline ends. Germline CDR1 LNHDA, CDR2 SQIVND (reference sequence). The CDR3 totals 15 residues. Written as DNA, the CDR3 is TGTGCCAGTAGTATTCGAGTCCATAGCAATCAGCCCCAGCATTTT. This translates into CASSIRVHSNQPQHF.

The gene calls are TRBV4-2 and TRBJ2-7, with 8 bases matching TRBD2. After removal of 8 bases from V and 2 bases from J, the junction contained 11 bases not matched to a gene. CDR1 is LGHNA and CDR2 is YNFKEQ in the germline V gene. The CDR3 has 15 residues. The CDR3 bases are TGTGCCAGCTCCCAGCTTTCAGCGGGGGCCTACGAGCAGTACTTC. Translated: CASSQLSAGAYEQYF.